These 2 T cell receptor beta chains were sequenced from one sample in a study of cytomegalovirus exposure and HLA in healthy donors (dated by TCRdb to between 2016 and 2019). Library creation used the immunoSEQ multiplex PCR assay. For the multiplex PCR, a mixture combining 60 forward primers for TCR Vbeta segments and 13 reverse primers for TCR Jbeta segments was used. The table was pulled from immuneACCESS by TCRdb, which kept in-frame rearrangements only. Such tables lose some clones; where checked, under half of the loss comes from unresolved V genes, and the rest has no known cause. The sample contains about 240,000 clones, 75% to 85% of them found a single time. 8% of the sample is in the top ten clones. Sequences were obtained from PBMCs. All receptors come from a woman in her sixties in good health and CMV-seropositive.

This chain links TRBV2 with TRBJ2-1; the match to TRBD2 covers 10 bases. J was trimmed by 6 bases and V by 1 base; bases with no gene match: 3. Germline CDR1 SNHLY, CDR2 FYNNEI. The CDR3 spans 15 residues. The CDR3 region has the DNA TGTGCCAGCAGTGAAGGTCTAGCGGGAGTCAATGAGCAGTTCTTC. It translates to CASSEGLAGVNEQFF.

CDR3 in DNA: TGTGCCAGCAGTGATCGGACAGGGGATCGTGGCTACACCTTC. It codes for CASSDRTGDRGYTF. The V and J genes are TRBV6-1 and TRBJ1-2; 9 bases are a match to TRBD1. Germline assignment: CDR1 MNHNS and CDR2 SASEGT. This CDR3 region has 14 residues. V trimming: 3 bases; J trimming: 7 bases; junction bases outside the gene matches: 6.